This T cell receptor beta chain was identified during a study of T cells in Graves' hyperthyroidism and ophthalmopathy. Across the whole study: At initial diagnosis, before any treatment had begun, peripheral blood was obtained.

This clonotype has ten or more counts. Disease lasting under 3 months, a NOSPECS grade of at least 4, and a Clinical Activity Score of at least 3 were features of the ophthalmopathy patients. The length of the CDR3 is 16 residues. The V and J ends lost 6 bases and 0 bases respectively, with 18 bases between them. Authors of the study amplified TCR beta CDR3 regions from RNA transcripts. With the HTBI primer set, the TCR CDR3 went through a first round of RT-PCR. TCRdb fed the multiplex PCR reads into MiXCR, producing one record per CDR3 protein. The repertoire holds approximately 330,000 distinct CDR3 sequences, with about an eighth as singletons.

The material sequenced was blood. The clonotype was recovered from a woman between 40 and 55 years old with Graves' ophthalmopathy. The chain uses TRBV12-3 or TRBV12-4 and TRBJ2-7; D unclear. The CDR3 reads CASSSGGIPSSYEQYF. In nucleotides, the CDR3 is TGTGCCAGCAGCTCGGGTGGGATACCAAGCTCCTACGAGCAGTACTTC.